The entry below gives a single T cell receptor beta chain sequence along with its context. The antigen remains unidentified. A junction end diverges from the germline sequence, so it may reflect a read error. This entry belongs to a study of T cells after yellow fever vaccination. Background on the study: Fractions of low cell number were prepared using SMART-Seq v4 Ultra Low Input. Study observations and caveats: Weaker, the secondary response peaked sooner, at day 5 versus 15.

The CDR3 is made up of 12 amino acids. The V gene's germline CDR1 is SGHTA and CDR2 FQGNSA. TCRdb itself ran the 5' RACE reads through MiXCR, one entry per CDR3 protein. The sample lists approximately 550,000 distinct CDR3 sequences, roughly 19% occurring once. The sample was PBMCs, taken 15 days after the yellow fever booster vaccination. The genes are TRBV7-2 and TRBJ2-4; the D gene is possibly TRBD2 (5 bases). The origin of this receptor is a man aged 25 to 40 who received the YFV17D yellow fever vaccine. The CDR3 here is CASSLDKASREF. In DNA, the CDR3 is TGTGCCAGCAGCTTAGATAAGGCTAGCCGTGAATTC.